Included here is one T cell receptor beta chain sequence, with context. Its specificity is not known. The naive CD8 population came from CD45RO-negative cells selected for CCR7, without terminally differentiated effector memory CD45RA+ cells. Recent vaccinations or acute infections were absent in the healthy HIV-negative adult donors. The sample belongs to a study of shared clonotypes between healthy human individuals. The length of the CDR3 is 14 residues. Germline V gives CDR1 SEHNR, CDR2 FQNEAQ (reference sequence). Trimming removed 5 bases from V and 1 base from J; junction bases left unmatched: 0. Study-level findings and limits: Non-shared clonotypes had lower generation probabilities than clonotypes shared by all four sorted-subset donors.

TCRdb's copy holds only in-frame clones and misses some; the assay was immunoSEQ multiplex PCR. The profile shows about 580,000 clones, roughly 98% of them singletons. V and J are TRBV7-9 and TRBJ2-7; 12 positions agree with TRBD2. This sequence was found in a man aged 25-45 years in good health. The sequenced material came from naive CD8+ T cells sorted from blood. The CDR3 region is CASSGLAGSYEQYF. The CDR3 DNA follows: TGTGCCAGCAGCGGACTAGCGGGATCCTACGAGCAGTACTTC.